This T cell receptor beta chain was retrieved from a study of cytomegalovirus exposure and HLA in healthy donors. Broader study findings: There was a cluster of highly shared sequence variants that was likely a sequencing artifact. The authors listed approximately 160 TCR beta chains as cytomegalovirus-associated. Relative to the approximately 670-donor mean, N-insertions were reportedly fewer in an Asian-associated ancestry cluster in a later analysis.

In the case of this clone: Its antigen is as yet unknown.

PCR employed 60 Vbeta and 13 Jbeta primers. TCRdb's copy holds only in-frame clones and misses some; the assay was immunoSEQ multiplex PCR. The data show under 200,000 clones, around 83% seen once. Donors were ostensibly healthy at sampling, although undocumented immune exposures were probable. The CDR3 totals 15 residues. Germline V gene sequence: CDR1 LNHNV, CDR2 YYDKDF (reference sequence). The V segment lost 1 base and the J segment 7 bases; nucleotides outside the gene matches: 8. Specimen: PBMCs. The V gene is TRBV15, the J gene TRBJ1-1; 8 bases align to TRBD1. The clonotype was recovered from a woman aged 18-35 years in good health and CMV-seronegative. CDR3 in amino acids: CATSRGGTGDCEAFF. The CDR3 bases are TGTGCCACCAGCAGAGGCGGGACAGGAGACTGTGAAGCTTTCTTT.